This passage covers 9 T cell receptor beta chains from one sample sequenced in a study of blood T cells in healthy people across ages. It was with a sample-barcoded 5' primer and a J-beta primer mix that a second PCR of roughly 6 to 12 cycles was run. TCRdb processed the 5' RACE reads anew with MiXCR; each CDR3 protein has one entry. The data show roughly 700,000 distinct CDR3 sequences, with about a third seen just once and approximately 15% held by the top ten. Material for sequencing was blood. All receptors derive from a woman at least 80 years old in good health.

At least ten counts were recorded for this clonotype. This rearrangement joins TRBV9 to TRBJ2-7, with TRBD2 matching over 8 bases. The CDR3 is made up of 16 amino acids. The junction had 15 bases not matched to a gene; V was cut back by 4 bases and J by 6 bases. The V gene's germline CDR1 is SGDLS and CDR2 YYNGEE. The DNA of the CDR3 is TGTGCCAGCAGCAAAGGGGGTGCGGGGGGTATGAGCGAGCAGTACTTC. It yields the protein CASSKGGAGGMSEQYF.

Details on this clonotype: A much larger clone lies a single base off, so this may be a read error. The chain has TRBV6-2 or TRBV6-3 and TRBJ2-2, with a weak D call TRBD1 (6 bases). CDR3 size: 12 residues. The V gene's germline CDR1 is MNHEY and CDR2 SVGEGT. Trimming shortened V by 8 bases and J by 4 bases, and 8 bases separated the two germline ends. In nucleotides, the CDR3 is TGTGCCAGCCAGGGGTTCACCGGGGAGCTGTTTTTT. Its translation: CASQGFTGELFF.

Turning to this clonotype: A much larger clone differs from this one at a single base, so this may be a read error. V and J are TRBV5-5 and TRBJ1-1; the D is unclear. V was trimmed by 10 bases and J by 3 bases, leaving 16 bases between them. This CDR3 is 13 amino acids long. In germline, CDR1 is SGHKS, CDR2 YYEKEE (reference sequence). The CDR3 spells CAGGWSQDTEAFF. CDR3 sequence (DNA): TGTGCCGGCGGGTGGTCGCAGGACACTGAAGCTTTCTTT.

The J gene is TRBJ1-1, the V gene TRBV4-2; a weak D match, TRBD1 (5 bases). The length of the CDR3 is 14 residues. Germline values: CDR1 LGHNA, CDR2 YNFKEQ. Trimming cost V 1 base and J 6 bases, with 12 bases left between them. The CDR3, as DNA: TGTGCCAGCAGCCAAGTGGGACTTGGGGCTGAAGCTTTCTTT. It encodes CASSQVGLGAEAFF.

A note on this clonotype: A much larger clone differs from this one at a single base, so this may be a read error. The V call is TRBV19, the J call TRBJ2-7; 7 positions match TRBD2. This CDR3 is 17 amino acids long. Germline CDR1 and CDR2: LNHDA and SQIVND (reference sequence). Trimming at V came to 6 bases and at J to 7 bases, leaving 21 bases not matched to a gene. CDR3 protein: CASSPKYGGINYNEQYF. CDR3 coding DNA: TGTGCCAGTAGCCCCAAATACGGGGGGATAAACTACAATGAGCAGTACTTC.

Turning to this clonotype: A clone one base away is much larger, so this may be a read error. The rearrangement uses TRBV6-6 and TRBJ2-1; 8 positions match TRBD2. The CDR3 is made up of 14 amino acids. Looked up from germline, CDR1 is MNHNY and CDR2 is SVGAGI (reference sequence). CDR3 bases: TGTGCCAGCAGTTACGCGGGGGGATACAATGAGCAGTGCTTC. It is translated as CASSYAGGYNEQCF.

The chain links TRBV5-1 to TRBJ1-4, with D possibly matching TRBD1 (5 bases). Germline CDR1 is SGHRS and CDR2 is YFSETQ. This CDR3 has 15 amino acids. Trimming took off 4 bases at V and 8 bases at J, with 18 bases between the two ends. The CDR3 bases are TGCGCCAGCAGCCCCCGGGCGAGGGACGCCGAAAAACTGTTTTTT. As protein: CASSPRARDAEKLFF.

This clonotype came up many times. V usage is TRBV11-1 and J usage is TRBJ2-5; the match to TRBD1 covers 12 bases. The V segment lost 7 bases and the J segment 5 bases; nucleotides outside the gene matches: 11. CDR1 and CDR2 (germline): SGHAT, FQDESV (reference sequence). CDR3 length: 16 residues. CDR3 sequence reads: CASNIGGTGGRETQYF. The CDR3 coding sequence is TGTGCCAGCAACATCGGCGGGACAGGGGGCCGTGAGACCCAGTACTTC.

Worth noting for this clonotype: One junction end does not reproduce the germline sequence, and a read error may be involved. This chain uses TRBV5-1 with TRBJ2-1, with unresolved D. The CDR3 has 12 residues. The V gene's germline CDR1 is SGHRS and CDR2 YFSETQ. The CDR3 reads CASSQHENEQFF. In DNA, the CDR3 is TGTGCCAGCAGCCAACATGAAAATGAGCAGTTCTTC.